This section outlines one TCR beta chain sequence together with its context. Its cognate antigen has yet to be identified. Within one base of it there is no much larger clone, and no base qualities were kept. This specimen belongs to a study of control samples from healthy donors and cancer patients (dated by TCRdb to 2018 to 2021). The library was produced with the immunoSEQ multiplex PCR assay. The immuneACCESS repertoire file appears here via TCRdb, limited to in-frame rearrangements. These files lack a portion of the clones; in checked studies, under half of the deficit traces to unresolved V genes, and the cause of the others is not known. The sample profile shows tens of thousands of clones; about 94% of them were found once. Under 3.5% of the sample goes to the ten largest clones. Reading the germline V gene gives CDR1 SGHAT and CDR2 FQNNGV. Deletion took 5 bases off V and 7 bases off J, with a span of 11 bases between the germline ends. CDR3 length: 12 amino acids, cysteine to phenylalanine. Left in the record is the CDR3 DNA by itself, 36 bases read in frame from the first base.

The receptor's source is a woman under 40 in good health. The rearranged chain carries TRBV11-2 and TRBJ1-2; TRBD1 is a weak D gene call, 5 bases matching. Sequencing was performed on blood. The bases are TGTGCCAGCAGCGCCAGGGAAACTGGCTACACCTTC. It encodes CASSARETGYTF. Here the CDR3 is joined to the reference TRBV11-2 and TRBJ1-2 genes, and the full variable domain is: EAGVAQSPRYKIIEKRQSVAFWCNPISGHATLYWYQQILGQGPKLLIQFQNNGVVDDSQLPKDRFSAERLKGVDSTLKIQPAKLEDSAVYLCASSARETGYTFGSGTRLTVV.